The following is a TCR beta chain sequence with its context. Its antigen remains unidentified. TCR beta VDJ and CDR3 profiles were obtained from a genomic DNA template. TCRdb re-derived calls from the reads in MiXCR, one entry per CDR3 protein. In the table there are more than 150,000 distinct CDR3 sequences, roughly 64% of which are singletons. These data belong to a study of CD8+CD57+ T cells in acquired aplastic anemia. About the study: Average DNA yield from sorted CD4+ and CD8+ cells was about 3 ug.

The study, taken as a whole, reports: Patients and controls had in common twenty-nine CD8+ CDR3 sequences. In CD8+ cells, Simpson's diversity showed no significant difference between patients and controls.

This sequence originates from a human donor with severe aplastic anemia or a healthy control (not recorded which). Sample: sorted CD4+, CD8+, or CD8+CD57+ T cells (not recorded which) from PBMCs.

CDR3 nucleotides: TGCAGCGTTTGGGGGACACACAACACTGAAGCTTTCTTT. The encoded protein is CSVWGTHNTEAFF. J is TRBJ1-1 and V is TRBV29-1; D perhaps matches TRBD1 (6 bases). Trimming took off 5 bases at V and 2 bases at J, with 12 bases between the two ends. Germline V gene lookup returns CDR1 SQVTM and CDR2 ANQGSEA. This CDR3 spans 13 amino acids.